The sample holds many counts of the clone carrying this TCR beta chain. A universal primer site came from template switching; cDNA carried unique molecular identifiers. TCRdb itself ran the 5' RACE reads through MiXCR, one entry per CDR3 protein. The table lists some 500,000 distinct CDR3 sequences, more than 9% of them singletons. This entry is derived from a study of identical twins. The CDR3 runs 14 residues. Trimming removed 2 bases from V and 5 bases from J, with 10 bases in between. Germline lookup yields CDR1 MNHEY and CDR2 SVGAGI. These data were also reused for a study on yellow fever vaccine responses in identical twins.

The sample consisted of PBMCs. The J gene is TRBJ1-5, the V gene TRBV6-5, with D uncertain. This clonotype was obtained from a woman under 30 in good health. The CDR3: CASSYDGGDQPQHF. The CDR3 region has the DNA TGTGCCAGCAGTTACGACGGAGGAGATCAGCCCCAGCATTTT.